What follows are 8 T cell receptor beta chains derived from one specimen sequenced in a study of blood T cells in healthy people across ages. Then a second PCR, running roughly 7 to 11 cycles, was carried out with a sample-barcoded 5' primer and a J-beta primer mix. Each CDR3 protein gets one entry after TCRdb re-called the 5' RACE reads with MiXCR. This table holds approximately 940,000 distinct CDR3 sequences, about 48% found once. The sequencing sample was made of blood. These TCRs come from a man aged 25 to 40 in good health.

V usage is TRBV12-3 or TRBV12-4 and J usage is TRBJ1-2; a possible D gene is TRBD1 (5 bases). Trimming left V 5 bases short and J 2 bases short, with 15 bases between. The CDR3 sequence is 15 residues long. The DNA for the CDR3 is TGTGCCAGCAGTCCCGGGGCCAGGATCAACTATGGCTACACCTTC. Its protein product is CASSPGARINYGYTF.

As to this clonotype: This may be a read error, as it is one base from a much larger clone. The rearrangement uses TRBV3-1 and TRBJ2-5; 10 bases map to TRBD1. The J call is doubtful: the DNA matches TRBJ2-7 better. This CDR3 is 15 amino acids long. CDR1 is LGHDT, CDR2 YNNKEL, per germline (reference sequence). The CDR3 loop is CASSRTGTGAYEQYF. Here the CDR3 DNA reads TGTGCCAGCAGCCGTACCGGGACAGGGGCCTACGAGCAGTACTTC.

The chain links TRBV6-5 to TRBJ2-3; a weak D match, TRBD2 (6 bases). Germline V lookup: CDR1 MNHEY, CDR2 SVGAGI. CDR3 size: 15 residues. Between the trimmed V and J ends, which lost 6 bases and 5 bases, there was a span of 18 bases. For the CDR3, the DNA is TGTGCCAGCAGCCCTCGCGGTAGAGCGGGAGATACGCAGTATTTT. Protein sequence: CASSPRGRAGDTQYF.

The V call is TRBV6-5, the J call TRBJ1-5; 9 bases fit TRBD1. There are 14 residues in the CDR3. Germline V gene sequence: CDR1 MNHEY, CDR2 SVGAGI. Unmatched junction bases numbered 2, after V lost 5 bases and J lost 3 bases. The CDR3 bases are TGTGCCAGCAGTACAGGGGGCCACAATCAGCCCCAGCATTTT. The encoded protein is CASSTGGHNQPQHF.

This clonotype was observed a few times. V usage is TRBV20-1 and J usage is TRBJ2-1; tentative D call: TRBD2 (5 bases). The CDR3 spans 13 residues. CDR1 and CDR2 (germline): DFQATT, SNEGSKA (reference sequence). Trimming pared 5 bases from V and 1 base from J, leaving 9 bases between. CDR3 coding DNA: TGCAGTGCTCGACGCGGGTCCTACAATGAGCAGTTCTTC. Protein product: CSARRGSYNEQFF.

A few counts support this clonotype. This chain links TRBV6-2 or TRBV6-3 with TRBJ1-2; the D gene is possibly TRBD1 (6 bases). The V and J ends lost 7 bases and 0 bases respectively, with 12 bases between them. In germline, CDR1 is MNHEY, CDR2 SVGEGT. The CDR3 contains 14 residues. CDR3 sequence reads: CASTGQITNYGYTF. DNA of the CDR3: TGTGCCAGCACCGGACAGATAACTAACTATGGCTACACCTTC.

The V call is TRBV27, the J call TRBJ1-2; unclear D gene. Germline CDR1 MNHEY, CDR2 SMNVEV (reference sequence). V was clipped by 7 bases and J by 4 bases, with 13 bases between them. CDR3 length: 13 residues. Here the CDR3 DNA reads TGTGCCAGCACCCTAGGGTACGGCTATGGCTACACCTTC. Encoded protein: CASTLGYGYGYTF.

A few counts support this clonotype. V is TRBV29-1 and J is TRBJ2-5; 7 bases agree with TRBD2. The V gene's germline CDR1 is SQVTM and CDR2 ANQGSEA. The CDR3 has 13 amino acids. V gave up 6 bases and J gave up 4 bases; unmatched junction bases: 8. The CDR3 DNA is TGCAGCGTGGGAGGGGACCAGTTAGAGACCCAGTACTTC. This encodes CSVGGDQLETQYF.